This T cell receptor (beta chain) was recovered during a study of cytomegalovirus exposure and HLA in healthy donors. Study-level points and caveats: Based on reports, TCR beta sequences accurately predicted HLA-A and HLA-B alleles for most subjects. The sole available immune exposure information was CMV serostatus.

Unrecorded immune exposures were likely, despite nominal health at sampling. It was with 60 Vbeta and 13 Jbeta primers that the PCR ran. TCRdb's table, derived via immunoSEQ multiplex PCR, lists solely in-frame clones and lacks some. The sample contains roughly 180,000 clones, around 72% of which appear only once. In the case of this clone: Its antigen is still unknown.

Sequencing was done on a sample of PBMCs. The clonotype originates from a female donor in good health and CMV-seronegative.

The CDR3 here is CASSPWGGGQPQHF. The CDR3 bases are TGTGCCAGCAGTCCATGGGGGGGAGGTCAGCCCCAGCATTTT. This rearrangement joins TRBV27 to TRBJ1-5, with D tentatively TRBD1 (5 bases). Trimming removed 5 bases at V and 6 bases at J, with 14 bases between. Germline V gene lookup returns CDR1 MNHEY and CDR2 SMNVEV (reference sequence). The CDR3 contains 14 residues.